Below are 17 T cell receptor beta chains sequenced from a single sample in a study of cytomegalovirus exposure and HLA in healthy donors. The protocol was immunoSEQ multiplex PCR, while the TCRdb copy is restricted to in-frame clones and leaves out a portion. The sample carries 200,000 to 300,000 clones, 80% to 90% recorded once. The specimen sequenced was PBMCs. All receptors derive from a young man in good health and CMV-seronegative.

The J gene is TRBJ2-5, the V gene TRBV27; 7 bases are a match to TRBD2. The CDR3 is 15 amino acids. Trimming cost V 4 bases and J 5 bases; bases outside gene matches: 10. Germline V gene sequence: CDR1 MNHEY, CDR2 SMNVEV (reference sequence). This CDR3 reads CASSSPGGGRETQYF. CDR3 DNA: TGTGCCAGCAGTTCCCCGGGGGGAGGGCGGGAGACCCAGTACTTC.

This clone was detected only once. V and J are TRBV19 and TRBJ1-5; weak D call: TRBD1 (5 bases). V was clipped by 5 bases and J by 5 bases, with 7 bases between them. The CDR3 spans 12 residues. Germline V lookup: CDR1 LNHDA, CDR2 SQIVND (reference sequence). CDR3 residues: CASSWGDQPQHF. The DNA of the CDR3 is TGTGCCAGTAGTTGGGGGGATCAGCCCCAGCATTTT.

This sequence joins TRBV4-3 and TRBJ1-6, with TRBD1 as a possible D gene (6 bases). CDR1 LGHNA and CDR2 YSLEER come from the germline V gene. The CDR3 has 16 amino acids. Trimming stripped 4 bases from V and 7 bases from J, with 17 bases between. The CDR3 bases are TGCGCCAGCAGCCCAAGATACGGGACACCAAATTCACCCCTCCACTTT. This sequence encodes CASSPRYGTPNSPLHF.

To note about this clone: Other DNA variants within this sample encode the same CDR3. The chain combines TRBV28 with TRBJ2-7; maybe TRBD2 (6 bases). The V end lost 3 bases, the J end lost 3 bases, and 6 bases lay between the germline ends. This CDR3 has 12 amino acids. Germline loops: CDR1 MDHEN, CDR2 SYDVKM. The CDR3 is CASSLGGYEQYF. The CDR3 nucleotides are TGTGCCAGCAGTTTGGGGGGCTACGAGCAGTACTTC.

Of note for this clone: Germline and junction disagree at one end, which may indicate a read error. The chain employs TRBV2 and TRBJ2-7; 8 positions match TRBD1. The germline gives CDR1 SNHLY, CDR2 FYNNEI. The length of the CDR3 is 13 residues. The CDR3 DNA reads TGTGCCAGCAGTGAAGCGCGGGGTGACAGGGGATCCTTC. Protein sequence: CASSEARGDRGSF.

CDR3 DNA sequence: TGTGCCAGCAGCTTCGGGGGAGGGCCCGGGGAGCTGTTTTTT. Its protein is CASSFGGGPGELFF. The chain has TRBV7-2 and TRBJ2-2; 7 bases agree with TRBD2. CDR1 is SGHTA and CDR2 is FQGNSA in the germline V gene. J was trimmed by 6 bases and V by 3 bases; bases with no gene match: 4. This CDR3 region has 14 residues.

The rearrangement uses TRBV9 and TRBJ2-2; the D is unclear. V was pared by 0 bases and J by 2 bases, with 8 bases between. This CDR3 is 15 amino acids long. The V gene's germline CDR1 is SGDLS and CDR2 YYNGEE. CDR3 coding DNA: TGTGCCAGCAGCGTAGAGTTACTAAACACCGGGGAGCTGTTTTTT. Protein sequence: CASSVELLNTGELFF.

In this sample, this clone turned up a few times. CDR3 in DNA: TGTGCCAGCAGCCCGGACAGTTATGGTTCACCCCTCCACTTT. It specifies CASSPDSYGSPLHF. The chain has TRBV7-6 and TRBJ1-6; possible D gene TRBD1, 6 bases. The V and J ends lost 5 bases and 9 bases respectively, with 14 bases between them. This CDR3 has 14 amino acids. CDR1 is SGHVS and CDR2 is FNYEAQ in the germline V gene.

The chain joins TRBV5-1 to TRBJ2-7, with a possible D match to TRBD1 (5 bases). Trimming took 1 base from V and 2 from J, leaving 13 bases between them. Germline V gives CDR1 SGHRS, CDR2 YFSETQ. This CDR3 region has 15 residues. The CDR3 sequence is CASSLYQGSTYEQYF. For the CDR3, the DNA is TGCGCCAGCAGCTTGTATCAGGGATCCACCTACGAGCAGTACTTC.

V gene TRBV9 combines with J gene TRBJ2-7, with 8 bases aligning to TRBD2. The CDR3 has 15 amino acids. Trimming at V came to 1 base and at J to 1 base, leaving 4 bases not matched to a gene. Germline CDR1 reads SGDLS; CDR2 reads YYNGEE. The CDR3 DNA is TGTGCCAGCAGCGTATCGGGAGGGGCTTCCTACGAGCAGTACTTC. Encoded protein: CASSVSGGASYEQYF.

This chain connects TRBV6-6 to TRBJ2-1, with 8 bases identical to TRBD2. Germline V gene data show CDR1 as MNHNY and CDR2 as SVGAGI (reference sequence). V was clipped by 8 bases and J by 5 bases; unmatched bases: 5. The CDR3 contains 13 residues. DNA for the CDR3: TGTGCCAGCGGGCGGGAGGCTCACAATGAGCAGTTCTTC. This encodes CASGREAHNEQFF.

This clone is a singleton in its sample. The chain joins TRBV7-8 to TRBJ2-7; no clear D gene. V lost 5 bases to trimming and J lost 6 bases, with 17 bases between them. The V gene's germline CDR1 is SGHVS and CDR2 FQNEAQ. The CDR3 spans 14 residues. The CDR3 DNA follows: TGTGCCAGCAGCCGAGATTTAATGTCGAGCGAGCAGTACTTC. Translated, it gives CASSRDLMSSEQYF.

V and J are TRBV23-1 and TRBJ1-5; tentatively, D is TRBD1 (6 bases). TRBV23-1 belongs to the ORF category, with a function that is uncertain. The length of the CDR3 is 18 residues. V shed 3 bases and J shed 0 bases, with 18 bases lying between them. The CDR3 protein is CASSQGDTDPFSNQPQHF. As DNA, the CDR3 is TGCGCCAGCAGTCAGGGGGACACCGACCCCTTTAGCAATCAGCCCCAGCATTTT.

The chain joins TRBV27 to TRBJ1-6; maybe TRBD1 (6 bases). Trimming pared 7 bases from V and 8 bases from J, leaving 9 bases between. In germline, CDR1 is MNHEY, CDR2 SMNVEV (reference sequence). The CDR3 is 12 amino acids. The CDR3 DNA follows: TGTGCCAGCACAAAGGGGGATTCACCCCTCCACTTT. Its translation: CASTKGDSPLHF.

This clone showed up just once. The rearrangement links TRBV7-9 to TRBJ2-3, with 12 bases matching TRBD2. The CDR3 has 19 residues. Germline lookup yields CDR1 SEHNR and CDR2 FQNEAQ (reference sequence). V trimming: 3 bases; J trimming: 2 bases; junction bases outside the gene matches: 12. The CDR3 DNA reads as TGTGCCAGCAGCTTCCGTCTAGCGGGAGGGCCAGTCAACACAGATACGCAGTATTTT. It is translated as CASSFRLAGGPVNTDTQYF.

In this sample, this clone turned up once. The rearrangement joins TRBV6-5 to TRBJ2-1; D might be TRBD2 (6 bases). The germline V and J ends were trimmed by 10 bases and 5 bases, with 18 bases remaining between them. CDR3 length: 14 residues. In germline, CDR1 is MNHEY, CDR2 SVGAGI. The CDR3 region has the DNA TGTGCCATCCGGACTACCTCCGGGGACAATGAGCAGTTCTTC. Its protein is CAIRTTSGDNEQFF.

This clone was picked up one time. V gene TRBV6-5 combines with J gene TRBJ1-5; no reliable D call. The CDR3 has 16 residues. CDR1 and CDR2 from the germline V gene are MNHEY and SVGAGI. V was cut by 4 bases and J by 3 bases, with 16 bases left in between. The CDR3 coding sequence is TGTGCCAGCAGTTCCCTCTCCGGTCGCGTCAATCAGCCCCAGCATTTT. Translation: CASSSLSGRVNQPQHF.